This TCR beta chain is drawn from a study of blood T cell repertoires in COVID-19. In the study overall: The United States, Italy and Spain supplied acute and convalescent COVID-19 samples. The analysed material was cDNA or gDNA that came from T cells, B-cell-depleted T cells, or PBMCs.

The CDR3 runs to 16 residues. V dropped 6 bases and J dropped 4 bases, with 21 bases sitting between them. Germline CDR1 MDHEN, CDR2 SYDVKM. Under the authors' procedure: Amplification of reference gene primers provided the estimated nucleated cell counts. Some clones are missing from TCRdb's copy, which holds only in-frame ones; the method was immunoSEQ multiplex PCR. D and trimming come from the DNA, and the V and J calls and clone size come from that table. The sample holds fewer than 250,000 clones; around 82% are singletons and the top ten take under 3.5%. The gene calls are TRBV28 and TRBJ1-1, with a weak D call TRBD1 (5 bases). The sequence was collected from a man over 45 with active or convalescent COVID-19. Material: peripheral blood. The CDR3 spells CASRGGRIRVSTEAFF. The DNA of the CDR3 is TGTGCCAGCAGGGGGGGTCGGATAAGGGTGAGCACTGAAGCTTTCTTT.